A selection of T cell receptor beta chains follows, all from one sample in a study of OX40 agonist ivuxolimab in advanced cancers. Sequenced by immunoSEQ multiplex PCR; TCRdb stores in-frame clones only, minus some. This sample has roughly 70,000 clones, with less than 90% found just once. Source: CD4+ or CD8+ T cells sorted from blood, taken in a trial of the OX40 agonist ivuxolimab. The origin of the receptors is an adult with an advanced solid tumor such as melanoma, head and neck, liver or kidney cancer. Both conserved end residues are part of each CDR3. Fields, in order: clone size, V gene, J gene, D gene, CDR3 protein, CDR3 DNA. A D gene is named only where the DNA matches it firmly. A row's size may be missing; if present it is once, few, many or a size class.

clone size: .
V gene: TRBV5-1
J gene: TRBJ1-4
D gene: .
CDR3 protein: CASSLALQANEKLFF
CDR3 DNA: TGCGCCAGCAGCTTGGCCCTTCAGGCTAATGAAAAACTGTTTTTT

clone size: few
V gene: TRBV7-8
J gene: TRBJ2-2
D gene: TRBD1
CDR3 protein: CASSPRDRGNTGELFF
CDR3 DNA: TGTGCCAGCAGCCCGAGGGACAGGGGAAACACCGGGGAGCTGTTTTTT

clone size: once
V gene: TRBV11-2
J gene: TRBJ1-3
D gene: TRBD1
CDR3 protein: CASSFAGGDDTIYF
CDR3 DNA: TGTGCCAGCAGCTTCGCAGGGGGAGACGACACCATATATTTT

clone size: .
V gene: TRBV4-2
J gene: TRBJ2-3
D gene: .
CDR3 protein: CASSQERGMSGRTDTQYF
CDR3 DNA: TGTGCCAGCAGCCAAGAACGGGGGATGAGCGGTCGCACAGATACGCAGTATTTT

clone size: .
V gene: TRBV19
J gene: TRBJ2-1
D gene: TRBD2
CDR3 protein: CASSMGGGRTYNEQFF
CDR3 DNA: TGTGCCAGTAGTATGGGAGGCGGGAGGACCTACAATGAGCAGTTCTTC

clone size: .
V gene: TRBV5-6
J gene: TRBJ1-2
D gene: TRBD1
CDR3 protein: CASSLGVHRGNYGYTF
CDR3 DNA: TGTGCCAGCAGCTTGGGGGTCCACAGGGGGAACTATGGCTACACCTTC

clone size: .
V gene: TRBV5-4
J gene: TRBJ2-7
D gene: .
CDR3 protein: CASSSQLGEQYF
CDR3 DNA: TGTGCCAGCAGCTCCCAACTCGGCGAGCAGTACTTC

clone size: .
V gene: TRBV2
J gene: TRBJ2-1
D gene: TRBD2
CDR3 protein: CASSEALPSGIGEQFF
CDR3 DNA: TGTGCCAGCAGTGAAGCGCTTCCTAGCGGGATAGGAGAGCAGTTCTTC

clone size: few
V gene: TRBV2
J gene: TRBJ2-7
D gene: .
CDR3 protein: CASSAQGGSVHEQYF
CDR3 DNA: TGTGCCAGCAGTGCACAGGGAGGTAGTGTCCACGAGCAGTACTTC

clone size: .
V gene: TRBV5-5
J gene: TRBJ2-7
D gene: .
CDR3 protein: CASSLVAGSGSYEQYF
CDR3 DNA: TGTGCCAGCAGCTTGGTGGCAGGATCGGGCTCCTACGAGCAGTACTTC

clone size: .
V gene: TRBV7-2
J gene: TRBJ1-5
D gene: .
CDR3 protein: CASSFGDQPQHF
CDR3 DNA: TGTGCCAGCAGCTTTGGGGATCAGCCCCAGCATTTT

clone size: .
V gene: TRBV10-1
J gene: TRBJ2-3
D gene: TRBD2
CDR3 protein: CASSREARDTQYF
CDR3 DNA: TGCGCCAGCAGTCGGGAGGCCAGAGATACGCAGTATTTT

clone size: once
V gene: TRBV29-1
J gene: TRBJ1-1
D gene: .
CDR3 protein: CSVGLNTEAFF
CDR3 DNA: TGCAGCGTGGGACTGAACACTGAAGCTTTCTTT

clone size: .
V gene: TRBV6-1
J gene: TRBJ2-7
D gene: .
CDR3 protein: CASSGGPGEQYF
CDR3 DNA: TGTGCCAGCAGCGGGGGCCCCGGGGAGCAGTACTTC

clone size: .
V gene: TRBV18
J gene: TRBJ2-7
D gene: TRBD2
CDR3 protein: CASSPVRVAGGNEQYF
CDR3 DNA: TGTGCCAGCTCACCCGTTCGTGTAGCGGGAGGAAACGAGCAGTACTTC

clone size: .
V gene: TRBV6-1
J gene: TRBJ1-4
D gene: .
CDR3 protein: CASSGRRGKDEKLFF
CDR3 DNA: TGTGCCAGCAGTGGAAGGAGGGGGAAGGACGAAAAACTGTTTTTT

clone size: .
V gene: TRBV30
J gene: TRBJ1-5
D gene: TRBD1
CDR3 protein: CAWSVAGQGTPRQPQHF
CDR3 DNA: TGTGCCTGGAGTGTAGCCGGACAGGGGACCCCAAGGCAGCCCCAGCATTTT

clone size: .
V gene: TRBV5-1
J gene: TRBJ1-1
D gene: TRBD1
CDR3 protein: CASSWGGGDMNTEAFF
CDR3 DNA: TGCGCCAGCAGCTGGGGAGGGGGCGACATGAACACTGAAGCTTTCTTT

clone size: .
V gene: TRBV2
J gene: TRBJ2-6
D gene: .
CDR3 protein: CASSEYGFGANVLTF
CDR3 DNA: TGTGCCAGCAGTGAATACGGTTTTGGGGCCAACGTCCTGACTTTC

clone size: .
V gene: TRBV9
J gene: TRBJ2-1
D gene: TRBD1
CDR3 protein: CASRATGGSYNEQFF
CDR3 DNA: TGTGCCAGCAGGGCCACAGGGGGCTCCTACAATGAGCAGTTCTTC

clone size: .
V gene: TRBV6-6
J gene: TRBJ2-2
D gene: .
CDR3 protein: CASSSLSGELFF
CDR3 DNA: TGTGCCAGCAGTTCCCTATCCGGGGAGCTGTTTTTT

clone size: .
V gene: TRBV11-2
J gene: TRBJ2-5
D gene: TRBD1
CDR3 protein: CASSSLGTGQETQYF
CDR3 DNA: TGTGCCAGCAGCTCGCTCGGGACAGGCCAAGAGACCCAGTACTTC

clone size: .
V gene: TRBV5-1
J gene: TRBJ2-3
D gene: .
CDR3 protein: CASSLDLLSTDTQYF
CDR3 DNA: TGCGCCAGCAGCTTGGATTTATTGTCCACAGATACGCAGTATTTT

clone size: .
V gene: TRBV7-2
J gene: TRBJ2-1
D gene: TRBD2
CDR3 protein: CASAPRGSPNEQFF
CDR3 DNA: TGTGCCAGCGCCCCTCGCGGGAGCCCCAATGAGCAGTTCTTC

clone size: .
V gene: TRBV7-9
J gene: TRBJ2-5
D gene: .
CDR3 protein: CASSLAAETQYF
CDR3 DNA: TGTGCCAGCAGCTTAGCCGCAGAGACCCAGTACTTC

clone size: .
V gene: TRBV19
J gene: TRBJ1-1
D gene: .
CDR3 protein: CASSILGQRVDFF
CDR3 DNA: TGTGCCAGTAGTATCCTTGGACAACGTGTCGATTTCTTT

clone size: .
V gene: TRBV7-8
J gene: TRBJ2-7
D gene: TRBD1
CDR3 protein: CASSLGTGVRDF
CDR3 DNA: TGTGCCAGCAGCTTAGGGACAGGGGTTAGGGACTTC

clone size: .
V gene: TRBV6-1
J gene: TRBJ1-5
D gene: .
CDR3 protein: CASSALWEPQHF
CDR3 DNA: TGTGCCAGCAGTGCCCTGTGGGAGCCCCAGCATTTT

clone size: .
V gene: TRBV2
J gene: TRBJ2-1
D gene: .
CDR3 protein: CASQNSDYNEQFF
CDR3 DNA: TGTGCCAGCCAAAATAGTGATTACAATGAGCAGTTCTTC

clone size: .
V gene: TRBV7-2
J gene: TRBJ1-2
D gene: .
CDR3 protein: CASSFGAAYGYTF
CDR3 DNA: TGTGCCAGCAGCTTTGGGGCAGCCTATGGCTACACCTTC

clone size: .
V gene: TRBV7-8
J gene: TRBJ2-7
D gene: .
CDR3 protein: CASSGYGTANYEQYF
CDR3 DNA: TGTGCCAGCAGCGGGTACGGGACGGCAAATTACGAGCAGTACTTC

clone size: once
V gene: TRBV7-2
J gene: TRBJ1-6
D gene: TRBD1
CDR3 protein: CASSDRGRGGNSPLHF
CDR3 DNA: TGTGCCAGCAGCGACAGGGGAAGGGGTGGGAATTCACCCCTCCACTTT

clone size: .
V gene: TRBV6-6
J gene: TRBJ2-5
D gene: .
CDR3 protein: CASSFGTHQETQYF
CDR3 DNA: TGTGCCAGCAGCTTCGGCACGCACCAAGAGACCCAGTACTTC

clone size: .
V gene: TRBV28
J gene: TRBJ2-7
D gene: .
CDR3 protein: CASSSPTLTYEQYF
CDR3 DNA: TGTGCCAGCAGTTCCCCCACCCTTACCTACGAGCAGTACTTC

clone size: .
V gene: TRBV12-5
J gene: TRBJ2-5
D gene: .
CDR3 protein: CASGSGEPQETQYF
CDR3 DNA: TGTGCTAGTGGTTCGGGGGAACCCCAAGAGACCCAGTACTTC

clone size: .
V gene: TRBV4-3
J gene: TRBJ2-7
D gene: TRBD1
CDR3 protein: CASSQEDRVYEQYF
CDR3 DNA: TGCGCCAGCAGCCAAGAAGACAGGGTCTACGAGCAGTACTTC

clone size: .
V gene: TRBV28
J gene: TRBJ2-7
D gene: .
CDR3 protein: CASRVGQNEQYF
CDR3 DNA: TGTGCCAGCAGAGTTGGACAGAACGAGCAGTACTTC

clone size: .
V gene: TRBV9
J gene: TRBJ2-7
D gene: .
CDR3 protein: CASSVSSTGSYEQYF
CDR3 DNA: TGTGCCAGCAGCGTATCGTCAACGGGATCCTACGAGCAGTACTTC

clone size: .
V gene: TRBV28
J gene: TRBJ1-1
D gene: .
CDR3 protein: CASSLPGRNTEAFF
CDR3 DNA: TGTGCCAGCAGTTTACCGGGCAGGAACACTGAAGCTTTCTTT

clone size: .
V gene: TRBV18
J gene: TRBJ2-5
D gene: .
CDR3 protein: CASSPETGRETQYF
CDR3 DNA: TGTGCCAGCTCACCTGAGACAGGGAGGGAGACCCAGTACTTC

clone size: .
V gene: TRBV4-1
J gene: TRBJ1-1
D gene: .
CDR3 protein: CASSGGFEAFF
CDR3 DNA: TGCGCCAGCAGCGGGGGGTTTGAAGCTTTCTTT

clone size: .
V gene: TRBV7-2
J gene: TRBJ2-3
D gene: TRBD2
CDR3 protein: CASSSPRLAGSADTQYF
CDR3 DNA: TGTGCCAGCAGCTCACCCCGACTAGCGGGTAGCGCAGATACGCAGTATTTT

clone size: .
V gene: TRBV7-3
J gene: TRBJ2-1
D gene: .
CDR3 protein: CASSRTARVGSNEQFF
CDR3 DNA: TGTGCCAGCAGCCGTACGGCCAGGGTCGGTAGCAATGAGCAGTTCTTC

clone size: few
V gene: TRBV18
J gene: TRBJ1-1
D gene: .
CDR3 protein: CASSPGRATEAFF
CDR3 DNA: TGTGCCAGCTCACCTGGACGGGCAACTGAAGCTTTCTTT

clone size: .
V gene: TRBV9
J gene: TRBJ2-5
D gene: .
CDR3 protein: CASSPRWDFQETQYF
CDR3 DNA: TGTGCCAGCAGCCCGAGATGGGATTTCCAAGAGACCCAGTACTTC

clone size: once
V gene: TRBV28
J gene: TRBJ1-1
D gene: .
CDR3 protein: CASSSPSLREAFF
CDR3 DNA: TGTGCCAGCAGTTCACCCTCCCTGCGGGAAGCTTTCTTT

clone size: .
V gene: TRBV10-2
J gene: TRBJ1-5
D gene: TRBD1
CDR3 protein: CATTTGGDQPQHF
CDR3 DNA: TGCGCCACCACGACAGGGGGTGATCAGCCCCAGCATTTT

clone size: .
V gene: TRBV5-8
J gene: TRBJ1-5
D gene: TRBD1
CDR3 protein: CASRRDRDRWNQPQHF
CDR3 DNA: TGTGCCAGCAGAAGGGACAGGGATCGGTGGAATCAGCCCCAGCATTTT

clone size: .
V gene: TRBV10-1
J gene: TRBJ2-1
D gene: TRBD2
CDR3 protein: CASSEGSAGGDNEQFF
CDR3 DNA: TGCGCCAGCAGTGAAGGATCCGCGGGAGGTGACAATGAGCAGTTCTTC

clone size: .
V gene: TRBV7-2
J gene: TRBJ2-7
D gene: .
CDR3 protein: CASSLVGRAAYEQYF
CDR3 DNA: TGTGCCAGCAGCTTAGTAGGACGGGCCGCTTACGAGCAGTACTTC

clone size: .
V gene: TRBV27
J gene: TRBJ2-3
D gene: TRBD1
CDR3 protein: CASSQTGAGTDTQYF
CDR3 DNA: TGTGCCAGCAGTCAAACAGGGGCAGGCACAGATACGCAGTATTTT

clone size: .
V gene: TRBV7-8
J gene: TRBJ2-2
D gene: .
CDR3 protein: CASSLIFGTGELFF
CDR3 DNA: TGTGCCAGCAGCTTAATATTCGGGACCGGGGAGCTGTTTTTT

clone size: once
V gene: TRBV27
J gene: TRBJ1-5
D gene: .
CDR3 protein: CASSKGALGNQPQHF
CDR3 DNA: TGTGCCAGCAGTAAAGGGGCGCTTGGCAATCAGCCCCAGCATTTT

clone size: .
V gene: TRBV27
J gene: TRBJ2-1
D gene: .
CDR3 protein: CASSLYNEQFF
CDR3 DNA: TGTGCCAGCAGTCTTTACAATGAGCAGTTCTTC

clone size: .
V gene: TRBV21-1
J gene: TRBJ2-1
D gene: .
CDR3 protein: CASSKVPGGEQFF
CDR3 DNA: TGTGCCAGCAGCAAAGTTCCCGGGGGTGAGCAGTTCTTC